This T cell receptor (beta chain) stems from a study of OX40 agonist ivuxolimab in advanced cancers. Profiled with immunoSEQ multiplex PCR; TCRdb holds only in-frame clones, not every one. The data show 70,000 to 90,000 clones, 85% seen once. Sequenced here: CD4+ or CD8+ T cells sorted from blood, sampled in a trial of the OX40 agonist ivuxolimab. The TCR comes from an adult with an advanced solid tumor such as melanoma, head and neck, liver or kidney cancer.

CDR3 bases: TGTGCCAGCAGTCCAGCCCGGACGGTCAGCTCTGGAAACACCATATATTTT. As protein: CASSPARTVSSGNTIYF. The chain recombines TRBV28 with TRBJ1-3, with D unclear. The CDR3 length is 17 residues. Germline V gene sequence: CDR1 MDHEN, CDR2 SYDVKM. V lost 5 bases, J lost 0 bases, and 17 bases lay in between.